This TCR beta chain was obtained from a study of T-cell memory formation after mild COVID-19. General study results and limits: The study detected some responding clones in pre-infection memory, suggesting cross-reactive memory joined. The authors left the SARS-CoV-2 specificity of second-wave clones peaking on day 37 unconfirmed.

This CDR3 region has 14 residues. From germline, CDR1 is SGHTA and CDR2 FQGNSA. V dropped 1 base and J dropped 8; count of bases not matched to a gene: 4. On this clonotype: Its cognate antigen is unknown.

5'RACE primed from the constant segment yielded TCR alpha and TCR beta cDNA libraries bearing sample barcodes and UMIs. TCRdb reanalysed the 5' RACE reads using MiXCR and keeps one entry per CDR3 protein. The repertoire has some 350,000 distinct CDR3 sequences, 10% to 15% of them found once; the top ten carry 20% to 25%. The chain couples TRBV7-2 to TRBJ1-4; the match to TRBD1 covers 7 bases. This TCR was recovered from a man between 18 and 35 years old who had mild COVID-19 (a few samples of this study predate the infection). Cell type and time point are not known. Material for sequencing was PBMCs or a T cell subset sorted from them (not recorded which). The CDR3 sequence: CASSLGQGEEKLFF. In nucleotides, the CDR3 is TGTGCCAGCAGCTTAGGGCAGGGGGAGGAAAAACTGTTTTTT.